This T cell receptor beta chain was identified in a study of T-cell memory formation after mild COVID-19. Findings and caveats of the study: Contracting clones, day 15 to 85, had balanced CD4/CD8, and later expanders favored CD4+. Contracting CD4+ clones were located mainly in CM and EM, and CD8+ clones in EMRA.

cDNA libraries for TCR alpha and TCR beta, carrying sample barcodes and UMIs, came from 5'RACE with constant-segment primers. TCRdb redid the calling of the 5' RACE reads with MiXCR, one entry per CDR3 protein. The table lists approximately 290,000 distinct CDR3 sequences, 15% to 20% of them singletons. Between the trimmed V and J ends, which lost 0 bases and 3 bases, there was a span of 13 bases. The CDR3 sequence is 15 residues long. Germline V CDR1 and CDR2: SGDLS, YYNGEE. This clonotype appeared a few times. Its target is unknown. This receptor was taken from a man younger than 35 who had mild COVID-19 (a few samples of this study predate the infection). Cell type and time point are not known. Sequencing was carried out using PBMCs or a T cell subset sorted from them (not recorded which). The genes are TRBV9 and TRBJ2-7; D is possibly TRBD1 or TRBD2 (5 bases each). The CDR3 here is CASSVGDGRFYEQYF. In DNA form, the CDR3 reads TGTGCCAGCAGCGTAGGGGACGGTCGTTTCTACGAGCAGTACTTC. Variable domain in full (rest from reference TRBV9 and TRBJ2-7): DSGVTQTPKHLITATGQRVTLRCSPRSGDLSVYWYQQSLDQGLQFLIQYYNGEERAKGNILERFSAQQFPDLHSELNLSSLELGDSALYFCASSVGDGRFYEQYFGPGTRLTVT.